The T cell receptor (beta chain) described here comes from a study of T-cell reconstitution after alpha-beta-depleted transplantation in children. This CDR3 is built from 14 residues. Trimming pared 3 bases from V and 5 bases from J, leaving 16 bases between. The germline V gene encodes CDR1 SQVTM and CDR2 ANQGSEA. Study observations and caveats: The study reportedly traced alpha-beta T cells about two months after transplant to several hundred expanded graft clones.

Unique molecular identifiers featured in how the TCRbeta library was prepared. TCRdb analysed the PCR reads with MiXCR anew, one entry per CDR3 protein. The data hold fewer than 1 million distinct CDR3 sequences, with 16% observed a single time. This clonotype was counted many times. Its cognate antigen is unknown. The input for sequencing was PBMCs, mostly from graft donor cells, taken 360 days after TCRalphabeta/CD19-depleted stem cell transplant. This clonotype originated in a male patient aged 5 to 17 who had a stem cell transplant for acute lymphoblastic leukemia, so the T cells may come from the graft donor. This sequence joins TRBV29-1 and TRBJ1-1; possible D gene TRBD1, 5 bases. The CDR3 sequence is CSVDGDPRGTEAFF. CDR3 bases: TGCAGCGTTGACGGGGACCCGAGGGGAACTGAAGCTTTCTTT.